A single sample is the source of the 9 T cell receptor beta chains below, sequenced in a study of neurological immune-mediated disorders. MiXCR was run by TCRdb on the 5' RACE reads, yielding one entry per CDR3 protein. The sample shows around 64,000 distinct CDR3 sequences, over 9.5% of them seen only once. The sample consisted of PBMCs. All receptors come from a woman between 55 and 75 years old with HTLV-1-associated myelopathy (HAM/TSP).

This clonotype was observed many times. This chain uses TRBV20-1 with TRBJ2-7; TRBD2 is a possible D gene (5 bases). Germline V gene sequence: CDR1 DFQATT, CDR2 SNEGSKA (reference sequence). Trimming cost V 2 bases and J 3 bases, with 8 bases left between them. CDR3 length equals 12 residues. CDR3 region: CSARPRGYEQYF. CDR3 nucleotides: TGCAGTGCTAGACCCCGGGGCTACGAGCAGTACTTC.

This clonotype was counted ten times or more. V and J are TRBV27 and TRBJ1-3; 9 positions agree with TRBD1. Trimming cost V 6 bases and J 6 bases; bases outside gene matches: 6. The CDR3 is 14 amino acids. The germline V gene encodes CDR1 MNHEY and CDR2 SMNVEV (reference sequence). The CDR3 region is CASRGQGWSNTIYF. The DNA of the CDR3 is TGTGCCAGCAGGGGACAGGGCTGGTCAAACACCATATATTTT.

This clonotype was observed a handful of times. V usage is TRBV7-9 and J usage is TRBJ1-1, with 8 bases lining up with TRBD1. The CDR3 runs 15 residues. Germline CDR1 and CDR2: SEHNR and FQNEAQ (reference sequence). Germline trimming cut 3 bases from V and 1 base from J; bases unmatched to any gene: 4. The CDR3 reads CASSFWTGTNTEAFF. The CDR3, as DNA: TGTGCCAGCAGCTTTTGGACAGGGACGAACACTGAAGCTTTCTTT.

This clonotype was seen many times. The chain recombines TRBV12-3 or TRBV12-4 with TRBJ2-5; D may be TRBD1 (6 bases). This CDR3 region has 14 residues. V was clipped by 6 bases and J by 2 bases, with 13 bases between them. The CDR3 protein is CASSALGQQETQYF. The CDR3 DNA follows: TGTGCCAGCAGCGCACTCGGACAGCAAGAGACCCAGTACTTC.

This clonotype was seen many times. This chain connects TRBV20-1 to TRBJ2-7; either TRBD1 or TRBD2 may supply D (5 bases each). V lost 4 bases, J lost 4 bases, and 14 bases lay in between. This CDR3 has 13 amino acids. Germline V lookup: CDR1 DFQATT, CDR2 SNEGSKA (reference sequence). The CDR3 region has the DNA TGCAGTGCTATCCCAGGGACGTCTTACGAGCAGTACTTC. Its protein product is CSAIPGTSYEQYF.

At least ten counts were recorded for this clonotype. The chain uses TRBV20-1 and TRBJ2-7, with unresolved D. Per the germline V gene, CDR1 is DFQATT and CDR2 is SNEGSKA (reference sequence). Trimming cost V 3 bases and J 4 bases, with 10 bases left between them. This CDR3 has 12 residues. In DNA form, the CDR3 reads TGCAGTGCTAGGGCCGACTTGTACGAGCAGTACTTC. Translation: CSARADLYEQYF.

This clonotype was seen a handful of times. The chain is built from TRBV10-2 and TRBJ2-1; TRBD2 matches 9 bases. Germline CDR1 reads WSHSY; CDR2 reads SAAADI. V shed 6 bases, J shed 9 bases, and the junction held 12 bases outside the gene matches. This CDR3 is 15 amino acids long. This chain's CDR3 is CASRVLAGGAGEQFF. CDR3 bases: TGCGCCAGCAGAGTACTAGCGGGTGGGGCCGGTGAGCAGTTCTTC.

This clonotype came up many times. The V gene is TRBV5-1, the J gene TRBJ2-7, with 8 bases fitting TRBD1. The ends lost 8 bases at V and 5 bases at J; junction bases unmatched: 6. Germline CDR1 is SGHRS and CDR2 is YFSETQ. The CDR3 has 12 residues. CDR3 amino acids: CASAADRDEQYF. The DNA of the CDR3 is TGCGCCAGTGCAGCGGACAGGGACGAGCAGTACTTC.

This clonotype was seen repeatedly, ten times or more. The chain links TRBV5-1 to TRBJ2-1; 15 positions agree with TRBD2. V was pared by 3 bases and J by 7 bases, with 5 bases of the junction left unmatched. Germline CDR1 SGHRS, CDR2 YFSETQ. CDR3 size: 16 residues. The chain's CDR3 is CASSYSGTSGGNEQFF. In nucleotides, the CDR3 is TGCGCCAGCAGCTATTCCGGGACTAGCGGGGGGAATGAGCAGTTCTTC. Using reference TRBV5-1 and TRBJ2-1 for the parts outside the CDR3, the full variable domain is KAGVTQTPRYLIKTRGQQVTLSCSPISGHRSVSWYQQTPGQGLQFLFEYFSETQRNKGNFPGRFSGRQFSNSRSEMNVSTLELGDSALYLCASSYSGTSGGNEQFFGPGTRLTVL.